This T cell receptor (beta chain) comes out of a study of beta chain features in type 1 diabetes. About the research overall: Across the samples, more than 85 million sorted cells were examined in total.

Findings and caveats of the study: Shortening of TCRB CDR3s, moderate but significant, appeared in all four CD4+ subsets of Type 1 diabetes patients.

Of the isolated RNA, all was reverse transcribed, and so the sequenced material was expressed TCRB transcripts. Sequencing used immunoSEQ multiplex PCR; TCRdb keeps in-frame clones, though not all of them. Of 350,000 to 450,000 clones detected, 10% to 15% appear once; the ten largest clones hold 0.0095% to 0.012%. Using CD45RO/CCR7/CD25/CD127/CD95/CD27, CD4+ naive, central memory, regulatory and stem cell-like memory cells were sorted. CDR1 is SGDLS and CDR2 is YYNGEE in the germline V gene. J lost 2 bases, V lost 0 bases, and 3 bases had no gene match. The CDR3 loop spans 15 amino acids. In its sample, this clone was seen a few times. What it recognizes is unknown.

The receptor was isolated from a woman aged 18-29 years with type 1 diabetes. The rearrangement uses TRBV9 and TRBJ2-5; 8 nucleotides agree with TRBD2. Source material: naive CD4+ T cells from blood. CDR3 region: CASSVEPGGQETQYF. CDR3 nucleotide sequence: TGTGCCAGCAGCGTAGAACCGGGGGGGCAAGAGACCCAGTACTTC.